The present TCR beta chain was sequenced within a study of PD-1 blockade in classical Hodgkin lymphoma. The study, taken as a whole, reports: Complete responders had baseline diversity similar to newly diagnosed patients.

Worth noting for this clone: The target antigen is unknown.

Each patient's relapse followed autologous stem cell transplantation, and brentuximab vedotin exposure varied. Classification of best responses gave complete response, partial response or progressive disease. TCRdb's table, derived via immunoSEQ multiplex PCR, lists solely in-frame clones and lacks some. Among tens of thousands of clones listed, roughly 87% were seen once. The V and J ends lost 5 bases and 3 bases, in that order; junction bases with no gene match: 12. The CDR3 is 17 residues long. CDR1 is SGHAT and CDR2 is FQNNGV in the germline V gene. This sequence joins TRBV11-2 and TRBJ2-5; 10 positions agree with TRBD2. This receptor was obtained from a human donor with classical Hodgkin lymphoma. Sequencing was performed on peripheral blood mononuclear cells (PBMCs), taken before the second cycle of nivolumab. The DNA of the CDR3 is TGTGCCAGCAGCCACTCCTTAGCGGGAGGTGGGAAAGAGACCCAGTACTTC. As protein: CASSHSLAGGGKETQYF.